The 21 T cell receptor beta chains listed next were all sequenced from one sample in a study of blood T cells in healthy people across ages. Through a sample-barcoded 5' primer and a J-beta primer mix, a second PCR was run for 7 to 11 cycles. TCRdb reprocessed the 5' RACE reads with MiXCR, giving one entry per CDR3 protein. This table has a few hundred thousand distinct CDR3 sequences, about 55% appearing once. The sample consisted of blood. The receptors derive from a man aged 55 to 70 in good health.

This clonotype has a single count. This chain joins TRBV29-1 and TRBJ2-2; D is ambiguous. The CDR3 has 14 amino acids. Germline CDR1 SQVTM, CDR2 ANQGSEA. With 1 base removed from V and 8 bases from J, the gap between germline ends came to 14 bases. The DNA for the CDR3 is TGCAGCGTTGAAGTCGCGCCTCGCGGAGGGGAGCTGTTTTTT. Its protein product is CSVEVAPRGGELFF.

This clonotype has at least ten counts. The chain joins TRBV11-2 to TRBJ2-7; D is ambiguous. V was clipped by 5 bases and J by 3 bases, with 8 bases between them. The CDR3 extends over 12 amino acids. Germline-derived CDR1 and CDR2 are SGHAT and FQNNGV. CDR3 coding DNA: TGTGCCAGCAGCCATGCACGCTACGAGCAGTACTTC. It is translated as CASSHARYEQYF.

J is TRBJ2-1 and V is TRBV18, with 8 bases that match TRBD1. V shed 3 bases and J 9 bases; nucleotides not matched to a gene: 10. This CDR3 is 15 amino acids long. Germline CDR1 and CDR2: KGHSH and LQKENI. The CDR3 spells CASSPLQGQGSEQFF. CDR3 sequence (DNA): TGTGCCAGCTCACCCCTCCAAGGACAGGGAAGTGAGCAGTTCTTC.

The V gene is TRBV20-1, the J gene TRBJ2-1, with no clear D. The CDR3 contains 13 residues. In germline, CDR1 is DFQATT, CDR2 SNEGSKA (reference sequence). The ends were cut back, 6 bases at V and 6 bases at J, with 15 bases in the middle. CDR3 DNA: TGCAGTGCCGCCCTGGGTACGGGCAATGAGCAGTTCTTC. The encoded protein is CSAALGTGNEQFF.

This clonotype has a count of ten or more. The chain is built from TRBV6-1 and TRBJ1-1; no clear D gene. The CDR3 has 10 amino acids. Germline V lookup: CDR1 MNHNS, CDR2 SASEGT. The V gene lost 1 base and the J gene lost 11 bases, with 5 bases spanning the gap. The CDR3 coding sequence is TGTGCCAGCAGTGAAGAGCGGGCTTTCTTT. This encodes CASSEERAFF.

This clonotype was observed a handful of times. The CDR3, as DNA: TGTGCCAGCAGCCCATTTCTGGGTTCTGGCAAAAACATTCAGTACTTC. Translating gives CASSPFLGSGKNIQYF. The genes are TRBV3-1 and TRBJ2-4, with D unresolved. Germline V CDR1 and CDR2: LGHDT, YNNKEL (reference sequence). This CDR3 is 16 amino acids long. Trimming cost V 4 bases and J 3 bases, with 16 bases left between them.

To note about this clonotype: A read error may explain this, as a much larger clone is one base away. The gene calls are TRBV7-2 and TRBJ2-7; D might be TRBD2 (6 bases). V was cut by 4 bases and J by 3 bases, with 19 bases left in between. The CDR3 has 16 amino acids. Germline assignment: CDR1 SGHTA and CDR2 FQGNSA. The CDR3: CTSSSIPSGENYEQYF. The CDR3 DNA reads TGTACCAGCAGCTCAATCCCGTCGGGGGAAAACTACGAGCAGTACTTC.

The V gene is TRBV29-1, the J gene TRBJ2-5, with unresolved D. The J call is in doubt because the DNA end fits TRBJ2-7 better. Germline V gene lookup returns CDR1 SQVTM and CDR2 ANQGSEA. The CDR3 runs to 13 residues. The CDR3 DNA follows: TGCAGCGTTGTGTGGCTAAACTCCTACGAGCAGTACTTC. Protein: CSVVWLNSYEQYF.

This clonotype appeared many times. A read error is possible here, since a much larger clone lies one base away. The CDR3 region is CSVGALGQYF. CDR3 DNA: TGCAGCGTTGGGGCCCTTGGGCAGTACTTC. The chain has TRBV29-1 and TRBJ2-5; no reliable D call. This CDR3 comprises 10 residues. In germline, CDR1 is SQVTM, CDR2 ANQGSEA. Trimming pared 4 bases from V and 11 bases from J, leaving 11 bases between.

This clonotype was observed many times. In DNA form, the CDR3 reads TGCAGTGCTATGTCGGGGGGTAATTCACCCCTCCACTTT. It codes for CSAMSGGNSPLHF. The gene calls are TRBV20-1 and TRBJ1-6, with D possibly TRBD1 on 5 matching bases. Germline-derived CDR1 and CDR2 are DFQATT and SNEGSKA (reference sequence). The CDR3 runs to 13 residues. Trimming pared 4 bases from V and 6 bases from J, leaving 10 bases between.

This clonotype has a handful of counts. The limits of the CDR3 on the DNA are not certain, so only TCRdb's listed CDR3 is given. The V gene is TRBV28, the J gene TRBJ1-2. The CDR3 comprises 11 residues, both ends counted. Germline V gene sequence: CDR1 MDHEN, CDR2 SYDVKM. The CDR3 is CASSSSHGYTF.

V usage is TRBV5-6 and J usage is TRBJ2-5, with D maybe TRBD1 (6 bases). V was clipped by 6 bases and J by 3 bases, with 12 bases between them. The length of the CDR3 is 13 residues. The germline V gene encodes CDR1 SGHDT and CDR2 YYEEEE. As DNA, the CDR3 is TGTGCCAGCACCGGACAGACAAAAGAGACCCAGTACTTC. Protein product: CASTGQTKETQYF. Full variable domain (missing parts from reference TRBV5-6 and TRBJ2-5): DAGVTQSPTHLIKTRGQQVTLRCSPKSGHDTVSWYQQALGQGPQFIFQYYEEEERQRGNFPDRFSGHQFPNYSSELNVNALLLGDSALYLCASTGQTKETQYFGPGTRLLVL.

This clonotype has only one observation. This may come from a read error, since a much larger clone is one base off. The chain carries TRBV7-3 and TRBJ2-5; 7 bases match TRBD1. CDR1 and CDR2 from the germline V gene are SGHTA and FQGTGA. This CDR3 spans 14 amino acids. The CDR3 reads CVSSPGTVRETQYF. CDR3 DNA sequence: TGTGTCAGCAGCCCTGGGACAGTAAGAGAGACCCAGTACTTC.

The rearrangement uses TRBV7-2 and TRBJ2-5; 7 bases agree with TRBD2. Germline V CDR1 and CDR2: SGHTA, FQGNSA. Germline trimming cut 4 bases from V and 4 bases from J; bases unmatched to any gene: 12. There are 16 residues in the CDR3. The CDR3 protein is CASSSLERGGLETQYF. CDR3 nucleotide sequence: TGTGCCAGCAGCTCACTAGAGCGGGGCGGGTTAGAGACCCAGTACTTC. The complete variable domain, with remaining parts taken from reference TRBV7-2 and TRBJ2-5, reads GAGVSQSPSNKVTEKGKDVELRCDPISGHTALYWYRQSLGQGLEFLIYFQGNSAPDKSGLPSDRFSAERTGGSVSTLTIQRTQQEDSAVYLCASSSLERGGLETQYFGPGTRLLVL.

This clonotype was seen ten or more times. This chain connects TRBV7-9 to TRBJ2-5, with 7 nucleotides matching TRBD1. Germline trimming cut 5 bases from V and 3 bases from J; bases unmatched to any gene: 12. The CDR3 contains 16 residues. Germline CDR1 is SEHNR and CDR2 is FQNEAQ (reference sequence). CDR3 bases: TGTGCCAGCAGCCCCTGGACCCCTACAGGGGAAGAGACCCAGTACTTC. It codes for CASSPWTPTGEETQYF.

In its sample, this clonotype was seen a few times. The chain uses TRBV7-2 and TRBJ2-5, with 11 bases that match TRBD2. The trim removed 3 bases at V and 1 base at J, leaving 7 bases unmatched. The CDR3 runs 17 residues. The germline CDR1 and CDR2 sequences are SGHTA and FQGNSA. The CDR3 DNA follows: TGTGCCAGCAGCTTCCCCGGGACTAGCGGACCCCAAGAGACCCAGTACTTC. Amino acid sequence: CASSFPGTSGPQETQYF.

CDR3 bases: TGCAGTGCTAGAGATAAAGGCAGGGTGTGGACTGAAGCTTTCTTT. Amino acids: CSARDKGRVWTEAFF. The rearrangement links TRBV20-1 to TRBJ1-1; possible D gene TRBD1, 5 bases. The CDR3 is 15 residues long. Trimming left V 0 bases short and J 5 bases short, with 16 bases between. The germline V gene has CDR1 DFQATT and CDR2 SNEGSKA (reference sequence).

J is TRBJ2-1 and V is TRBV10-3; D remains unclear. Trimming stripped 0 bases from V and 7 bases from J, with 7 bases between. This CDR3 spans 13 amino acids. Germline V CDR1 and CDR2: ENHRY, SYGVKD. CDR3 bases: TGTGCCATCAGTGAGTCAGGGTCGAATGAGCAGTTCTTC. Residues: CAISESGSNEQFF.

This clonotype was observed a few times. This rearrangement joins TRBV7-2 to TRBJ2-4, with D uncertain. Trimming pared 0 bases from V and 4 bases from J, leaving 7 bases between. Germline CDR1 SGHTA, CDR2 FQGNSA. The CDR3 spans 14 residues. CDR3: CASSLARPKNIQYF. The CDR3 DNA follows: TGTGCCAGCAGCTTAGCGAGGCCGAAAAACATTCAGTACTTC.

Only one count was recorded for this clonotype. V gene TRBV20-1 combines with J gene TRBJ1-1; 8 bases align to TRBD1. The CDR3 length is 15 residues. Trimming cost V 3 bases and J 5 bases; bases outside gene matches: 11. From germline, CDR1 is DFQATT and CDR2 SNEGSKA (reference sequence). The chain's CDR3 is CSASSAGGSGTEAFF. DNA of the CDR3: TGCAGTGCTAGCAGCGCAGGGGGCTCGGGGACTGAAGCTTTCTTT.

V and J are TRBV6-5 and TRBJ2-7; 8 nucleotides line up with TRBD1. Germline V gene data show CDR1 as MNHEY and CDR2 as SVGAGI. Trimming took 6 bases from V and 1 from J; bases not matched to a gene: 8. The CDR3 sequence is 15 residues long. The CDR3 sequence is CASSHQQGGSYEQYF. The CDR3 DNA reads TGTGCCAGCAGCCACCAACAGGGGGGATCCTACGAGCAGTACTTC.